Listed below are T cell receptor beta chains from one sample, sequenced in a study of cytomegalovirus exposure and HLA in healthy donors. TCRdb's copy holds only in-frame clones and misses some; the assay was immunoSEQ multiplex PCR. The sample records about 170,000 clones, roughly 72% being singletons. Sequencing input: PBMCs. These receptors all come from a man aged 35-49 years in good health and CMV-seropositive. Both conserved end residues are part of each CDR3. Each record gives: CDR3 protein, V gene.

CASSEQGANYGYTF | TRBV5-5
CASNLGQLADTQYF | TRBV6-1
CASREEATNEKLFF | TRBV19
CASSWTETGELFF | TRBV2
CASSMEASLNQPQHF | TRBV19
CASSPGVESPLHF | TRBV2
CAISPSGAKNIQYF | TRBV10-3
CAWSASTGWTEAFF | TRBV30
CAISSGGADYGYTF | TRBV10-3
CASSVGRVAGELFF | TRBV9
CASSLGSYNSPLHF | TRBV19
CASSQDPGLAYEQYF | TRBV4-2
CASSLGGASTDTQYF | TRBV7-8
CAISESGTSNTGELFF | TRBV10-3
CASSLSFTGELFF | TRBV11-3
CSAQTGREQFF | TRBV29-1
CASSVAGAGGTEAFF | TRBV9
CASHIYQGANVLTF | TRBV2
CASSWQQGTGELFF | TRBV27
CAIRATGGAVGELFF | TRBV10-3
CASSQDRPSTDTQYF | TRBV5-6
CASSSGSSYEQYF | TRBV5-6
CASGGTSVKYF | TRBV25-1
CAWSQGRTEAFF | TRBV30
CASSQEWTSGFTDTQYF | TRBV4-1
CAWSALFPLDRGLGNTEAFF | TRBV30
CASSSAQTGNEQYF | TRBV6-6
CASSLGQGLPGYTF | TRBV5-1
CASSVGGGANTGELFF | TRBV9
CSVGTGGGMYGYTF | TRBV29-1
CASSLGTGHNQPQHF | TRBV4-2
CASNPTGIRLPGANVLTF | TRBV2